The clone carrying this T cell receptor beta chain was recorded once. The protocol was immunoSEQ multiplex PCR, while the TCRdb copy is restricted to in-frame clones and leaves out a portion. The profile shows 130,000 to 150,000 clones, 80% to 90% of them singletons. The CDR3 loop spans 16 amino acids. The germline V gene has CDR1 SGHRS and CDR2 YFSETQ. Trimming removed 0 bases from V and 1 base from J, with 10 bases in between. The data are from a study of blood T cell repertoires in COVID-19. Study details: Some COVID-19 samples were acute and others convalescent; all came from the United States, Italy and Spain. The analysed material was cDNA or gDNA that came from T cells, B-cell-depleted T cells, or PBMCs.

This clonotype was sampled from a man aged 50 or older who had recovered from COVID-19. The sample comprised peripheral blood. The chain links TRBV5-1 to TRBJ2-2, with D possibly being TRBD1 (6 bases). CDR3 sequence: CASSLAVRGNTGELFF. The CDR3 DNA reads as TGCGCCAGCAGCTTGGCCGTCAGGGGGAACACCGGGGAGCTGTTTTTT.